This T cell receptor (beta chain) was sequenced in a study of blood T cell repertoires in COVID-19 (dated by TCRdb to the early 2020s). With regard to the full study: Samples from collaborators originated in the United States, Italy and Spain and spanned both the acute and convalescent phases of COVID-19. Where available, HLA class I and class II types were obtained from metadata supplied by the sample provider rather than from assay-based typing. The repertoires were released in a freely available public database intended as a resource for research on the immune response to SARS-CoV-2. The sample metadata nearly always contained a de-identified subject ID, COVID-19 status, age in years and sex. Deeply sampled blood TCRbeta repertoires from subjects exposed to, actively infected with, or recovered from COVID-19 were included in the dataset. Samples were obtained from the ongoing ImmuneRACE study (first 160 participants) and from about 1,300 subjects provided by 6 global collaborators. The material from the prospective study consisted of cDNA or gDNA derived from T cells, B-cell-depleted T cells, or PBMCs.

The immunoSEQ Assay, a bias-controlled multiplex PCR, was used to amplify TCRbeta CDR3 regions from genomic DNA. In the paper's pipeline: The number of nucleated cells in each sample was estimated from the amplification of reference gene primers within the assay. Sequence reads were collapsed and filtered to measure the absolute abundance of every unique TCRbeta CDR3 rearrangement. For each sample, productive Simpson clonality was calculated as the square root of Simpson's diversity index across productive rearrangements. TCRdb carries this immuneACCESS record with in-frame sequences only. Its versions omit some clonotypes, under half of them owing to an unresolved V gene in the studies checked, with the rest unexplained. The DNA was the basis for D and trimming; V, J and clone size are from that table. The sample yields some 300,000 clones; around 87% were counted once. 1.3% of the sample is in the top ten clones.

The paper as a whole reports these results and caveats: Clinical and demographic metadata were provided uncurated, with the amount varying by source and participant.

Each collaborating institution followed its own protocols to collect whole blood in K2EDTA tubes. For TCRbeta analysis, collaborators shipped samples in one of three forms: frozen whole blood, isolated PBMCs, or DNA extracted from either of those sample types. As for this clone: No antigen is known for it. No much larger clone exists at a distance of one base, and base qualities are not known.

This clonotype originated in a man between 70 and 80 years old with acute or convalescent COVID-19. The sample taken for sequencing was peripheral blood.

The DNA is TGCAGTGCTAGTGAGGTAGCGGGAGGGGCAAATACGCAGTATTTT. Its coded protein is CSASEVAGGANTQYF. The V gene is TRBV20-1 and the J gene is TRBJ2-3; 11 junctional bases match TRBD2. From V the trimming removes 3 bases and from J it removes 7 bases, while the gene matches leave 9 bases of the junction unaccounted for. Counted from cysteine to phenylalanine, this CDR3 has 15 amino acids. Kept here is only the CDR3 DNA, which spans 45 bases and is read in frame from base 1. The CDR1 and CDR2 encoded by the germline V gene (reference sequence) are DFQATT and SNEGSKA.